Detailed here is one T cell receptor (beta chain). The sample originates from a study of CD8+CD57+ T cells in acquired aplastic anemia. In the study overall: The average for DNA from sorted CD4+ and CD8+ cells was roughly 3 ug.

CDR3 and TCR beta VDJ profiling relied on a genomic DNA template. TCRdb called the reads again in MiXCR, with one record for every CDR3 protein. The table lists about 470,000 distinct CDR3 sequences, roughly 34% of them singletons. The V end lost 5 bases, the J end lost 0 bases, and 17 bases lay between the germline ends. CDR3 length equals 17 residues. The germline gives CDR1 WNHNN, CDR2 SYGVQD (reference sequence). In patients chosen for sequencing, flow cytometry had shown CD8+CD57+ cell expansion. Acquired aplastic anemia of severe grade affected all patients. Blood samples were obtained from patients who had received no prior therapy.

The sample comprised sorted CD4+, CD8+, or CD8+CD57+ T cells (not recorded which) from PBMCs. The V gene is TRBV10-1, the J gene TRBJ1-3; D not certain. This receptor was taken from a human donor with aplastic anemia. This CDR3 reads CASSYSRDVPSGNTIYF. DNA for the CDR3: TGCGCCAGCAGTTACTCCCGTGATGTCCCCTCTGGAAACACCATATATTTT.